This is a list of T cell receptor beta chains from one sample in a study of response to subunit inactivated influenza vaccine. From the RT-PCR reads, TCRdb called clonotypes with MiXCR, one entry per CDR3 protein. Among roughly 550,000 distinct CDR3 sequences listed, approximately 24% were seen once. These sequences were also reported in another study, on T cells expressing NK-cell markers.

The sample consisted of CD4+ T cells sorted from PBMCs, taken 11 to 12 days after vaccination. The receptors originated from a man over 45 who received an inactivated influenza vaccine. The CDR3 runs from the conserved cysteine through the conserved F or W. Some rows mark clone size as missing; the rest say once, few, many or name a class of expanded clone.

v_gene: TRBV11-1
abundance: few
CDR3aa: CASSNPTGPDNEQFF

v_gene: TRBV4-1
abundance: few
CDR3aa: CASSPGQLAKNIQYF

v_gene: TRBV20-1
abundance: -
CDR3aa: CSASGTVNSPLHF

v_gene: TRBV15
abundance: -
CDR3aa: CATSRDIGQGGQGTQYF

v_gene: TRBV7-9
abundance: -
CDR3aa: CASASGAGANVLTF

v_gene: TRBV5-8
abundance: -
CDR3aa: CASRPGRGQPQHF

v_gene: TRBV12-3/TRBV12-4
abundance: -
CDR3aa: CASSFRRNIQYF

v_gene: TRBV10-3
abundance: -
CDR3aa: CAISDQGGTTGELFF

v_gene: TRBV12-3/TRBV12-4
abundance: -
CDR3aa: CASSPEAGTEAFF

v_gene: TRBV12-3/TRBV12-4
abundance: few
CDR3aa: CASSLSANGNSPLHF

v_gene: TRBV7-9
abundance: few
CDR3aa: CASSLGEGSNQPQHF

v_gene: TRBV5-1
abundance: -
CDR3aa: CASSLAGATHEQYF

v_gene: TRBV6-1
abundance: -
CDR3aa: CASTGPIGYEQYF

v_gene: TRBV12-3/TRBV12-4
abundance: -
CDR3aa: CASSPGTIQETQYF

v_gene: TRBV6-2/TRBV6-3
abundance: -
CDR3aa: CASSPTAFKNIQYF

v_gene: TRBV7-8
abundance: -
CDR3aa: CASSLAVGQGSYEQYF

v_gene: TRBV3-1
abundance: many
CDR3aa: CASSHGTADNEQFF

v_gene: TRBV7-9
abundance: few
CDR3aa: CASSRGIRGGSEAFF

v_gene: TRBV29-1
abundance: few
CDR3aa: CSAGAVGNTEAFF

v_gene: TRBV20-1
abundance: -
CDR3aa: CSARDRRRAETQYF

v_gene: TRBV3-1
abundance: few
CDR3aa: CASNDRGRTGELFF

v_gene: TRBV20-1
abundance: few
CDR3aa: CSATVRDKNTEAFF

v_gene: TRBV5-1
abundance: -
CDR3aa: CASSSTGHSYEQYF

v_gene: TRBV20-1
abundance: -
CDR3aa: CSARESLGNQPQHF

v_gene: TRBV6-5
abundance: few
CDR3aa: CASSSRQGMANGYTF

v_gene: TRBV29-1
abundance: few
CDR3aa: CSYLQGSKNIQYF

v_gene: TRBV28
abundance: -
CDR3aa: CASSPIGTSGYNEQFF

v_gene: TRBV6-2/TRBV6-3
abundance: -
CDR3aa: CASSYGGVAYEQYF

v_gene: TRBV7-2
abundance: -
CDR3aa: CASSQRGDTQYF

v_gene: TRBV3-1
abundance: -
CDR3aa: CASSQDAGSGYTQYF

v_gene: TRBV7-7
abundance: few
CDR3aa: CASSKGQGVFRDTQYF

v_gene: TRBV5-5
abundance: -
CDR3aa: CASSLVGTSNTGELFF

v_gene: TRBV7-2
abundance: -
CDR3aa: CASSLATGVHEQYF

v_gene: TRBV20-1
abundance: -
CDR3aa: CSARGTGDSKNIQYF

v_gene: TRBV24-1
abundance: few
CDR3aa: CATSGRGYNEQFF

v_gene: TRBV20-1
abundance: -
CDR3aa: CSARVQSTNTEAFF

v_gene: TRBV6-2/TRBV6-3
abundance: -
CDR3aa: CASGTSETQYF

v_gene: TRBV3-1
abundance: few
CDR3aa: CASSLDASRREQYF

v_gene: TRBV5-1
abundance: many
CDR3aa: CASTSGRRNQPQHF

v_gene: TRBV4-2
abundance: few
CDR3aa: CASSQGGGQPQHF

v_gene: TRBV2
abundance: -
CDR3aa: CASSGGQAAYEQYF

v_gene: TRBV20-1
abundance: few
CDR3aa: CSARDDGLAKNIQYF

v_gene: TRBV5-1
abundance: few
CDR3aa: CASSPGGGYGINEQFF

v_gene: TRBV12-3/TRBV12-4
abundance: -
CDR3aa: CASSWGGQSYEQYF

v_gene: TRBV20-1
abundance: few
CDR3aa: CSARDGTRGRWDNEQFF

v_gene: TRBV5-1
abundance: -
CDR3aa: CASSGTSGGIYEQFF

v_gene: TRBV11-2
abundance: few
CDR3aa: CASSLGANEQYF

v_gene: TRBV2
abundance: -
CDR3aa: CASSDHRTSGYNEQFF

v_gene: TRBV7-2
abundance: few
CDR3aa: CASSLGGGQGHSPLHF

v_gene: TRBV11-2
abundance: -
CDR3aa: CASSLGRFGTQYF

v_gene: TRBV5-6
abundance: few
CDR3aa: CASSSPRVAGGYTF

v_gene: TRBV12-3/TRBV12-4
abundance: few
CDR3aa: CASSLRGVDYGYTF

v_gene: TRBV20-1
abundance: few
CDR3aa: CSARGGASVQETQYF

v_gene: TRBV7-9
abundance: few
CDR3aa: CASSLDISYNEQFF

v_gene: TRBV14
abundance: -
CDR3aa: CASSLAGLSSNTGELFF

v_gene: TRBV12-2
abundance: -
CDR3aa: CASRLDGDRVFQPQHF

v_gene: TRBV7-2
abundance: -
CDR3aa: CASSEGSISAYEQYF

v_gene: TRBV12-3/TRBV12-4
abundance: few
CDR3aa: CASSSSGGSYEQYF

v_gene: TRBV6-5
abundance: few
CDR3aa: CASSYTQLARGYEQYF

v_gene: TRBV5-6
abundance: -
CDR3aa: CASSLAQQGVGTEAFF